One sample yielded the 6 T cell receptor beta chains listed below, sequenced in a study of shared clonotypes between healthy human individuals. Generated by immunoSEQ multiplex PCR, the TCRdb table keeps only in-frame clones and is missing some. The repertoire consists of about 770,000 clones, with over 60% occurring once and the leading ten covering about 1.7%. Sequencing used memory CD4+ T cells sorted from blood. This sample's subset: CD45RA-negative fraction. These receptors were collected from a woman aged 25 to 39 in good health.

This clone has just a few counts. The chain joins TRBV30 to TRBJ2-1, with a weak D call TRBD1 (5 bases). CDR1 GTSNPN and CDR2 SVGIG come from the germline V gene (reference sequence). The CDR3 has 15 residues. The germline V and J ends were trimmed by 7 bases and 7 bases, with 23 bases remaining between them. The CDR3, as DNA: TGTGCCTCCCACTTAAAAGGAAGGGGCCATAATGAGCAGTTCTTC. Protein sequence: CASHLKGRGHNEQFF.

This clone was observed a single time. The chain couples TRBV18 to TRBJ2-7, with 8 bases fitting TRBD2. The CDR3 sequence is 14 residues long. V lost 3 bases to trimming and J lost 5 bases; unmatched junction nucleotides: 6. Per germline, CDR1 KGHSH and CDR2 LQKENI. The CDR3 coding sequence is TGTGCCAGCTCACCGGGACTAGTATCCGACGAGCAGTACTTC. Its translation is CASSPGLVSDEQYF.

V usage is TRBV5-1 and J usage is TRBJ2-1, with D possibly TRBD2 on 5 matching bases. CDR1 and CDR2 from the germline V gene are SGHRS and YFSETQ. CDR3 length: 14 amino acids. The germline V and J ends were trimmed by 6 bases and 0 bases, with 10 bases remaining between them. CDR3 DNA: TGCGCCAGCACGTTCGGGAACTCCTACAATGAGCAGTTCTTC. It codes for CASTFGNSYNEQFF. Supplemented by reference TRBV5-1 and TRBJ2-1, the full variable domain reads KAGVTQTPRYLIKTRGQQVTLSCSPISGHRSVSWYQQTPGQGLQFLFEYFSETQRNKGNFPGRFSGRQFSNSRSEMNVSTLELGDSALYLCASTFGNSYNEQFFGPGTRLTVL.

The chain couples TRBV11-2 to TRBJ2-7; weak D call: TRBD1 (5 bases). V was cut by 4 bases and J by 10 bases, with 23 bases left in between. The CDR3 has 15 amino acids. CDR1 and CDR2 from the germline V gene are SGHAT and FQNNGV. The DNA of the CDR3 is TGTGCCAGCAGCTCACAGACAGTCGGAAAAGGGCAACAGTACTTC. This gives the protein CASSSQTVGKGQQYF.

The chain has TRBV19 and TRBJ1-5, with D perhaps matching TRBD1 (5 bases). This CDR3 contains 16 residues. Trimming cost V 3 bases and J 4 bases, with 16 bases left between them. Germline CDR1 LNHDA, CDR2 SQIVND (reference sequence). CDR3 nucleotides: TGTGCCAGTAGTATTAGGGGAGTGGGAGGTAATCAGCCCCAGCATTTT. This gives the protein CASSIRGVGGNQPQHF.

The chain is built from TRBV18 and TRBJ1-1; D might be TRBD1 (5 bases). This CDR3 comprises 13 residues. Germline V gene sequence: CDR1 KGHSH, CDR2 LQKENI. Trimming removed 0 bases from V and 8 bases from J, with 10 bases in between. This CDR3 reads CASSPPGQQEAFF. Here the CDR3 DNA reads TGTGCCAGCTCACCACCGGGGCAGCAGGAAGCTTTCTTT.